A selection of T cell receptor beta chains follows, all from one sample in a study of beta chain features in type 1 diabetes. Profiled with immunoSEQ multiplex PCR; TCRdb holds only in-frame clones, not every one. Of tens of thousands of clones listed, roughly half are singletons. The specimen sequenced was Tregs from blood. These receptor sequences come from a middle-aged woman with type 1 diabetes. Each CDR3 is given with its conserved first and last residue. A D gene is named only where the DNA matches it firmly. Rows give clone size only sometimes, using once, few, many, or a class for an expanded clone.

cdr3_aa: CASSITYGGELFF
cdr3_nt: TGTGCCAGCAGTATCACCTACGGCGGGGAGCTGTTTTTT
j_call: TRBJ2-2
d_call: NA
cdr3_length: 13
v_call: TRBV2
clone_size: NA

cdr3_aa: CASSGPRGGEKLFF
cdr3_nt: TGTGCCAGCAGCGGACCTAGGGGAGGAGAAAAACTGTTTTTT
j_call: TRBJ1-4
d_call: NA
cdr3_length: 14
v_call: TRBV9
clone_size: NA

cdr3_aa: CASSSDSAGDEKLFF
cdr3_nt: TGTGCCAGCAGCTCGGACAGTGCAGGGGATGAAAAACTGTTTTTT
j_call: TRBJ1-4
d_call: NA
cdr3_length: 15
v_call: TRBV6-1
clone_size: NA

cdr3_aa: CASSSELASARTGELFF
cdr3_nt: TGTGCCAGCAGTTCCGAGTTGGCTAGCGCCAGGACCGGGGAGCTGTTTTTT
j_call: TRBJ2-2
d_call: NA
cdr3_length: 17
v_call: TRBV28
clone_size: NA

cdr3_aa: CASSMAGRNTGELFF
cdr3_nt: TGTGCCAGTAGTATGGCAGGAAGGAACACCGGGGAGCTGTTTTTT
j_call: TRBJ2-2
d_call: NA
cdr3_length: 15
v_call: TRBV19
clone_size: NA

cdr3_aa: CAWSPHRDPGGEGTSGRSYNEQFF
cdr3_nt: TGTGCCTGGAGCCCGCACAGAGATCCAGGGGGCGAGGGGACTAGCGGGAGGTCCTACAATGAGCAGTTCTTC
j_call: TRBJ2-1
d_call: TRBD2
cdr3_length: 24
v_call: TRBV30
clone_size: NA

cdr3_aa: CASSRDRDLGYTF
cdr3_nt: TGTGCCAGCAGTCGCGACAGGGATCTTGGCTACACCTTC
j_call: TRBJ1-2
d_call: TRBD1
cdr3_length: 13
v_call: TRBV27
clone_size: NA

cdr3_aa: CASRYRTERSYEQYF
cdr3_nt: TGTGCCAGCAGATACCGGACTGAGCGGAGCTACGAGCAGTACTTC
j_call: TRBJ2-7
d_call: NA
cdr3_length: 15
v_call: TRBV27
clone_size: few

cdr3_aa: CASSPRPGMNTGELFF
cdr3_nt: TGTGCCAGCTCACCGCGGCCAGGGATGAACACCGGGGAGCTGTTTTTT
j_call: TRBJ2-2
d_call: NA
cdr3_length: 16
v_call: TRBV18
clone_size: NA

cdr3_aa: CASSYASGSYEQYF
cdr3_nt: TGTGCCAGCAGTTACGCTAGCGGCTCCTACGAGCAGTACTTC
j_call: TRBJ2-7
d_call: TRBD2
cdr3_length: 14
v_call: TRBV6-6
clone_size: few

cdr3_aa: CASSYMGGRSNYGYTF
cdr3_nt: TGTGCCAGCAGTTACATGGGGGGTCGTTCTAACTATGGCTACACCTTC
j_call: TRBJ1-2
d_call: NA
cdr3_length: 16
v_call: TRBV6-5
clone_size: NA

cdr3_aa: CASSPRVGGALNYGYTF
cdr3_nt: TGTGCCAGCAGCCCCCGGGTTGGGGGGGCGCTTAACTATGGCTACACCTTC
j_call: TRBJ1-2
d_call: NA
cdr3_length: 17
v_call: TRBV7-2
clone_size: NA

cdr3_aa: CSGPLGSEQYF
cdr3_nt: TGCAGTGGCCCCCTAGGATCCGAGCAGTACTTC
j_call: TRBJ2-7
d_call: NA
cdr3_length: 11
v_call: TRBV20-1
clone_size: few

cdr3_aa: CASSLGWASGETQYF
cdr3_nt: TGTGCCAGCAGCTTAGGATGGGCTAGCGGAGAGACCCAGTACTTC
j_call: TRBJ2-5
d_call: TRBD2
cdr3_length: 15
v_call: TRBV7-9
clone_size: medium-sized

cdr3_aa: CASSDSSYGNTEAFF
cdr3_nt: TGTGCCAGTAGCGACTCTTCTTACGGGAACACTGAAGCTTTCTTT
j_call: TRBJ1-1
d_call: NA
cdr3_length: 15
v_call: TRBV19
clone_size: NA

cdr3_aa: CATSAYLTGDIYTF
cdr3_nt: TGTGCCACCAGCGCATACTTGACAGGCGATATCTACACCTTC
j_call: TRBJ1-2
d_call: NA
cdr3_length: 14
v_call: TRBV15
clone_size: NA

cdr3_aa: CATSREAGGFDEQYF
cdr3_nt: TGTGCCACCAGCAGAGAAGCGGGAGGTTTCGACGAGCAGTACTTC
j_call: TRBJ2-7
d_call: TRBD2
cdr3_length: 15
v_call: TRBV15
clone_size: NA

cdr3_aa: CASSPYRQSLVQETQYF
cdr3_nt: TGTGCCAGCTCACCATATCGACAGTCCCTCGTACAAGAGACCCAGTACTTC
j_call: TRBJ2-5
d_call: NA
cdr3_length: 17
v_call: TRBV18
clone_size: NA

cdr3_aa: CSAVRGREQYF
cdr3_nt: TGCAGTGCTGTCAGGGGTAGGGAGCAGTACTTC
j_call: TRBJ2-7
d_call: NA
cdr3_length: 11
v_call: TRBV20-1
clone_size: NA

cdr3_aa: CAISESISQSYEQYF
cdr3_nt: TGTGCCATCAGTGAGTCGATTTCTCAGTCCTACGAGCAGTACTTC
j_call: TRBJ2-7
d_call: NA
cdr3_length: 15
v_call: TRBV10-3
clone_size: NA

cdr3_aa: CASSSSAGPVTEQYF
cdr3_nt: TGTGCCAGCAGTTCGTCCGCGGGACCCGTGACCGAGCAGTACTTC
j_call: TRBJ2-7
d_call: NA
cdr3_length: 15
v_call: TRBV6-6
clone_size: NA